Following are 15 T cell receptor beta chains from one sample sequenced in a study of identical twins. Using its own MiXCR run on the 5' RACE reads, TCRdb lists one record per CDR3 protein. The profile covers around 1.7 million distinct CDR3 sequences, with roughly 35% appearing a single time and about 0.27% taken by the ten largest. Sequenced input: cord blood. The receptors here all came from a newborn girl in good health.

The chain has TRBV6-6 and TRBJ1-5; tentatively, D is TRBD1 (5 bases). Trimming took 0 bases from V and 6 from J, leaving 18 bases between them. Germline CDR1 MNHNY, CDR2 SVGAGI (reference sequence). The CDR3 is made up of 17 amino acids. The CDR3 DNA is TGTGCCAGCAGTTACTCTGGCAGGGCAAGCCAAGGTCAGCCCCAGCATTTT. Translating it yields CASSYSGRASQGQPQHF.

This clonotype was found a few times. V gene TRBV29-1 combines with J gene TRBJ1-4; TRBD1 matches 8 bases. The germline V gene has CDR1 SQVTM and CDR2 ANQGSEA. The CDR3 consists of 13 residues. The J segment lost 7 bases and the V segment lost 4 bases, leaving 5 bases of the junction unmatched. The CDR3 DNA sequence: TGCAGCGTTGGCCACAGGGGGGGTGAAAAACTGTTTTTT. Translating it yields CSVGHRGGEKLFF.

The rearrangement uses TRBV12-3 or TRBV12-4 and TRBJ2-3, with D tentatively TRBD2 (5 bases). The CDR3 is 15 amino acids. Trimming shortened V by 5 bases and J by 4 bases, and 16 bases separated the two germline ends. The CDR3 loop reads CASSPRKNSADTQYF. CDR3 in DNA: TGTGCCAGCAGTCCTAGGAAGAATAGCGCAGATACGCAGTATTTT.

This clonotype was picked up a small number of times. The V and J genes are TRBV20-1 and TRBJ2-3; no firm D call. This CDR3 contains 15 residues. The germline V and J ends were trimmed by 6 bases and 1 base, with 17 bases remaining between them. CDR1 and CDR2 from the germline V gene are DFQATT and SNEGSKA (reference sequence). The CDR3 DNA is TGCAGTGCCATTCGAGTAGGTTGGGGCACAGATACGCAGTATTTT. Encoded protein: CSAIRVGWGTDTQYF.

The chain links TRBV24-1 to TRBJ2-5; D tentatively fits TRBD1 or TRBD2 (5 bases each). Germline V CDR1 and CDR2: KGHDR, SFDVKD. This CDR3 region has 14 residues. V was pared by 3 bases and J by 11 bases, with 18 bases between. CDR3 protein: CATSDPSGRNEQYF. The CDR3 DNA reads as TGTGCCACCAGTGATCCCTCAGGGAGAAATGAGCAGTACTTC.

This clonotype turned up a few times. This rearrangement joins TRBV6-1 to TRBJ2-7, with TRBD2 identical over 9 bases. Germline V lookup: CDR1 MNHNS, CDR2 SASEGT. The J segment lost 2 bases and the V segment lost 2 bases, leaving 4 bases of the junction unmatched. The CDR3 has 15 amino acids. CDR3 residues: CASSERREGPYEQYF. The CDR3 coding sequence is TGTGCCAGCAGTGAAAGGCGGGAGGGCCCCTACGAGCAGTACTTC.

This clonotype has ten or more counts. The rearrangement joins TRBV5-1 to TRBJ1-2, with TRBD1 matching 7 bases. The CDR3 contains 14 residues. Germline V gene lookup returns CDR1 SGHRS and CDR2 YFSETQ. V lost 0 bases, J lost 6 bases, and 5 bases stayed unmatched. The CDR3 DNA follows: TGCGCCAGCAGCTTGGCCTACAGGGGCGATGGCTACACCTTC. It encodes CASSLAYRGDGYTF.

A few counts support this clonotype. The V gene is TRBV10-3, the J gene TRBJ1-2; 7 nucleotides align to TRBD1. From germline, CDR1 is ENHRY and CDR2 SYGVKD. This CDR3 is 14 amino acids long. V lost 4 bases and J lost 0; bases outside the gene matches: 2. The CDR3 bases are TGTGCCATCAGTGGACAGGGCTCTAACTATGGCTACACCTTC. It specifies CAISGQGSNYGYTF.

This clonotype came up a few times. The V and J genes are TRBV11-2 and TRBJ1-2; weak D call: TRBD1 (5 bases). The CDR3 length is 15 residues. Germline CDR1 is SGHAT and CDR2 is FQNNGV. Trimming removed 0 bases at V and 3 bases at J, with 11 bases between. DNA of the CDR3: TGTGCCAGCAGCTTAGATCGTGGGGGGTACTATGGCTACACCTTC. Its protein is CASSLDRGGYYGYTF. Filled out from reference TRBV11-2 and TRBJ1-2, the complete variable domain reads EAGVAQSPRYKIIEKRQSVAFWCNPISGHATLYWYQQILGQGPKLLIQFQNNGVVDDSQLPKDRFSAERLKGVDSTLKIQPAKLEDSAVYLCASSLDRGGYYGYTFGSGTRLTVV.

The chain combines TRBV12-3 or TRBV12-4 with TRBJ2-7, with a weak D call TRBD2 (6 bases). The CDR3 loop spans 14 amino acids. Trimming shortened V by 7 bases and J by 3 bases, and 16 bases separated the two germline ends. CDR3 DNA: TGTGCCAGCAAAGGAGGGCCGCAACTCTACGAGCAGTACTTC. Amino acids: CASKGGPQLYEQYF.

The chain carries TRBV20-1 and TRBJ2-2; no firm D call. Trimming took off 3 bases at V and 4 bases at J, with 9 bases between the two ends. This CDR3 is built from 13 residues. CDR1 and CDR2 from the germline V gene are DFQATT and SNEGSKA (reference sequence). CDR3 residues: CSAREMVTGELFF. CDR3 sequence (DNA): TGCAGTGCTAGGGAGATGGTCACCGGGGAGCTGTTTTTT.

As concerns this clonotype: A much larger clone sits a single nucleotide away, making a read error possible. The chain has TRBV15 and TRBJ2-4; D remains unclear. The CDR3 totals 13 residues. In germline, CDR1 is LNHNV, CDR2 YYDKDF (reference sequence). The CDR3 reads CATSRVGIYEQSF. The CDR3 region has the DNA TGTGCCACCAGCAGAGTAGGTATTTACGAGCAGTCCTTC.

This clonotype was picked up a small number of times. This chain joins TRBV7-2 and TRBJ1-1, with D unclear. The germline V gene encodes CDR1 SGHTA and CDR2 FQGNSA. Deletions cut 5 bases from V and 3 bases from J, with 16 bases between. The CDR3 runs 15 residues. CDR3 nucleotide sequence: TGTGCCAGCAGCCCCCCAGACATCTACTACACTGAAGCTTTCTTT. Residues: CASSPPDIYYTEAFF.

The V gene is TRBV18, the J gene TRBJ1-1; D unclear. CDR1 KGHSH and CDR2 LQKENI come from the germline V gene. This CDR3 has 16 residues. The V end lost 3 bases, the J end lost 3 bases, and 17 bases lay between the germline ends. Here the CDR3 reads CASSPALRSLDTEAFF. CDR3 nucleotides: TGTGCCAGCTCACCGGCTCTCAGGAGCTTGGACACTGAAGCTTTCTTT.

The V call is TRBV18, the J call TRBJ2-7; 12 bases align to TRBD2. This CDR3 comprises 14 residues. V lost 3 bases and J lost 6; bases outside the gene matches: 3. CDR1 is KGHSH, CDR2 LQKENI, per germline. CDR3 bases: TGTGCCAGCTCACCGGGACTAGCGGGCTGCGAGCAGTACTTC. Amino acid sequence: CASSPGLAGCEQYF. Together with reference TRBV18 and TRBJ2-7, the CDR3 gives the full variable domain: NAGVMQNPRHLVRRRGQEARLRCSPMKGHSHVYWYRQLPEEGLKFMVYLQKENIIDESGMPKERFSAEFPKEGPSILRIQQVVRGDSAAYFCASSPGLAGCEQYFGPGTRLTVT.